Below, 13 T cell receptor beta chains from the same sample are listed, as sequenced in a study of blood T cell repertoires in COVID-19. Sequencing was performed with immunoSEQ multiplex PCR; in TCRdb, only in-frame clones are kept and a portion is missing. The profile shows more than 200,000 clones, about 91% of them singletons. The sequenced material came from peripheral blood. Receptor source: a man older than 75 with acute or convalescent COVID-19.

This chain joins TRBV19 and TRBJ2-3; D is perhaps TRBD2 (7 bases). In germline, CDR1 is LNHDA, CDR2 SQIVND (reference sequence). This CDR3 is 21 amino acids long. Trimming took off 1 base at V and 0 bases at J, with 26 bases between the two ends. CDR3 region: CASSIGRSGYTGGLSTDTQYF. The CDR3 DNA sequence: TGTGCCAGTAGTATAGGGAGGAGCGGCTACACGGGGGGCCTTAGCACAGATACGCAGTATTTT.

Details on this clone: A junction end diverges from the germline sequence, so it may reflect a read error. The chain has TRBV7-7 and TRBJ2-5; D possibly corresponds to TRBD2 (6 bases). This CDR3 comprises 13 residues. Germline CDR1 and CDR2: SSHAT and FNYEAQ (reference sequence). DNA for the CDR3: TGTGCTAGCAGCGCTGACGGAGGGGAGACCCAGTACTTC. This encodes CASSADGGETQYF. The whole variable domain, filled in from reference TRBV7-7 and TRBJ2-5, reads GAGVSQSPRYKVTKRGQDVTLRCDPISSHATLYWYQQALGQGPEFLTYFNYEAQPDKSGLPSDRFSAERPEGSISTLTIQRTEQRDSAMYRCASSADGGETQYFGPGTRLLVL.

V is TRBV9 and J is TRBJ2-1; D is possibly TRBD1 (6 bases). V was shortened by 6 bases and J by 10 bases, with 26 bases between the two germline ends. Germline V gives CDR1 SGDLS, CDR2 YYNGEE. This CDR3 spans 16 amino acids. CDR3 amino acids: CASTPSIPRGGKEQFF. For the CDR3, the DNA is TGTGCCAGCACCCCGTCGATACCAAGAGGGGGAAAGGAGCAGTTCTTC.

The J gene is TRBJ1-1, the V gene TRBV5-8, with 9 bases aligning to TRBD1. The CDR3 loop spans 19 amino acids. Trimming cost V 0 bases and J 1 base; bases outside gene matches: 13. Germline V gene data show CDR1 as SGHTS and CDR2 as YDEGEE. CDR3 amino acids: CASSLEGVGQGSWNTEAFF. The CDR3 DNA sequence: TGTGCCAGCAGCTTGGAGGGTGTAGGACAGGGGAGTTGGAACACTGAAGCTTTCTTT.

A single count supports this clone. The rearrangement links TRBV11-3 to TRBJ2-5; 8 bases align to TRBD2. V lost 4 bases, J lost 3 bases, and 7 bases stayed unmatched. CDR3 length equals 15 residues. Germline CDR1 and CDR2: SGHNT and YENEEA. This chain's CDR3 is CASSSGLGSEETQYF. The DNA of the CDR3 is TGTGCCAGCAGCTCGGGACTAGGAAGCGAAGAGACCCAGTACTTC.

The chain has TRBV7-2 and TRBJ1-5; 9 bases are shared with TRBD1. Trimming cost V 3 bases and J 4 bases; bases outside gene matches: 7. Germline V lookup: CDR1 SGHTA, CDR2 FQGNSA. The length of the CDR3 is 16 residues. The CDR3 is CASSFSGQGRNQPQHF. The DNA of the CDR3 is TGTGCCAGCAGCTTCTCCGGACAGGGGCGAAATCAGCCCCAGCATTTT.

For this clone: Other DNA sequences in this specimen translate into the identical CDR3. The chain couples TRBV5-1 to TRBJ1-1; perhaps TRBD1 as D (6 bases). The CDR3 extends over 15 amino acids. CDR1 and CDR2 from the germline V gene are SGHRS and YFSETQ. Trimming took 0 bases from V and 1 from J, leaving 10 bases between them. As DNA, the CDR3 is TGCGCCAGCAGCTTGGTAACAGGGACGAACACTGAAGCTTTCTTT. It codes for CASSLVTGTNTEAFF.

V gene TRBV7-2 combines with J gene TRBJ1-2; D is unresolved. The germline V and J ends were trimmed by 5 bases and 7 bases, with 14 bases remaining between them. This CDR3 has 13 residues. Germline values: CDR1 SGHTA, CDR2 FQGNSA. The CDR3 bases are TGTGCCAGCAGCCCAACCTCCACTGGTGGCTACACCTTC. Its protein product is CASSPTSTGGYTF.

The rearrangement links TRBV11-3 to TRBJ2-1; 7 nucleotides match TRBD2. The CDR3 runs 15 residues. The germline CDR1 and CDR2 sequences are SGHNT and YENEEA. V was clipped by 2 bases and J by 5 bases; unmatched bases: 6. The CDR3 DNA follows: TGTGCCAGCAGCTTACTTGGCGGGAGAGACAATGAGCAGTTCTTC. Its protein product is CASSLLGGRDNEQFF. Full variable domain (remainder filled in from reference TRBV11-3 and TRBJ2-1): EAGVVQSPRYKIIEKKQPVAFWCNPISGHNTLYWYLQNLGQGPELLIRYENEEAVDDSQLPKDRFSAERLKGVDSTLKIQPAELGDSAVYLCASSLLGGRDNEQFFGPGTRLTVL.

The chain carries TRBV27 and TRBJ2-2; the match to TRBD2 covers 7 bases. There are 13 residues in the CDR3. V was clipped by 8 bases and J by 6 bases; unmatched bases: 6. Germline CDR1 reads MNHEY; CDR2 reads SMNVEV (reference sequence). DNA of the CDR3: TGTGCCAGCGCTGATCGGGGGGCCGGGGAGCTGTTTTTT. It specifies CASADRGAGELFF.

The CDR3 loop reads CASSPRTGARYGYTF. The CDR3 DNA reads TGTGCCAGCAGCCCACGGACAGGGGCAAGATATGGCTACACCTTC. This chain connects TRBV5-6 to TRBJ1-2; 9 bases line up with TRBD1. V lost 4 bases, J lost 5 bases, and 9 bases stayed unmatched. CDR1 is SGHDT, CDR2 YYEEEE, per germline. The CDR3 has 15 residues.

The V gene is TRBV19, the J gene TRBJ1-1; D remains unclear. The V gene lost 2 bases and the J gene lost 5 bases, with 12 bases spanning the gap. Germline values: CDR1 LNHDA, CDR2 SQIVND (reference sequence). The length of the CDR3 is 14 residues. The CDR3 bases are TGTGCCAGTAGTATAACTCCTTCGGGGACTGAAGCTTTCTTT. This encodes CASSITPSGTEAFF.

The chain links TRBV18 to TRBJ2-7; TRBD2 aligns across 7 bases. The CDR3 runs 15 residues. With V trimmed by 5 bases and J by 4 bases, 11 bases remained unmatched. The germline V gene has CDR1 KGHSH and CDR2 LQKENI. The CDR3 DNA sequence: TGTGCCAGCTCATCCCCGGGAGGTCTCGTTTACGAGCAGTACTTC. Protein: CASSSPGGLVYEQYF. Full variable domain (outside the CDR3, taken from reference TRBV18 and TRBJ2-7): NAGVMQNPRHLVRRRGQEARLRCSPMKGHSHVYWYRQLPEEGLKFMVYLQKENIIDESGMPKERFSAEFPKEGPSILRIQQVVRGDSAAYFCASSSPGGLVYEQYFGPGTRLTVT.